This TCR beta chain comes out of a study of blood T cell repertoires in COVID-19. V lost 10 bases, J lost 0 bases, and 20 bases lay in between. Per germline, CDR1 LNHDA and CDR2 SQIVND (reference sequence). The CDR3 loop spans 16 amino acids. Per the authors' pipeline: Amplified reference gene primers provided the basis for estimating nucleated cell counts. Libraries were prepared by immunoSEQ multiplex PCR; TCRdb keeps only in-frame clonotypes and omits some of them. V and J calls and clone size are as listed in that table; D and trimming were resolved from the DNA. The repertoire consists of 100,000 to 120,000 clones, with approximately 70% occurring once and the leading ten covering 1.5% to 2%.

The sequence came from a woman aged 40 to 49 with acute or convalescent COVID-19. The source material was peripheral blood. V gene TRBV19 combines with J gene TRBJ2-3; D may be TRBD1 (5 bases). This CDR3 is CATKFPTATSTDTQYF. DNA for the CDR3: TGTGCCACCAAATTTCCGACAGCCACTAGCACAGATACGCAGTATTTT.